A selection of T cell receptor beta chains follows, all from one sample in a study of CD4 T cells in relation to SARS-CoV-2 and coronaviruses. These receptors' targets are unknown. This table comes from immunoSEQ multiplex PCR, and its TCRdb copy is limited to in-frame clones, with some not included. This sample has tens of thousands of clones, with roughly 70% found just once. Sequencing was carried out using CD4+ T cells from PBMCs, cultured in vitro. The receptors shown here come from a human donor in good health. CDR3s include the opening cysteine and the closing phenylalanine or tryptophan. Each record gives: J gene, V gene, CDR3 protein.

J: TRBJ2-1; V: TRBV19; CDR3: CASSIATQGRVSRNEQFF
J: TRBJ2-3; V: TRBV6-4; CDR3: CASSGAGGTDTQYF
J: TRBJ1-3; V: TRBV7-2; CDR3: CASSTGTGMHSGNTIYF
J: TRBJ1-5; V: TRBV27; CDR3: CASSLSGGGGNQPQHF
J: TRBJ2-3; V: TRBV5-1; CDR3: CASSSGPSTDTQYF
J: TRBJ1-1; V: TRBV19; CDR3: CASTSGQSNTEAFF
J: TRBJ1-1; V: TRBV5-1; CDR3: CASSLDRAGTEAFF
J: TRBJ2-7; V: TRBV19; CDR3: CASSHLDRLPYEQYF
J: TRBJ2-2; V: TRBV6-2/TRBV6-3; CDR3: CASIPLAGGLGTGELFF
J: TRBJ1-4; V: TRBV7-3; CDR3: CASSLRWGTEKLFF
J: TRBJ2-1; V: TRBV29-1; CDR3: CSADGGGAGDEQFF
J: TRBJ2-1; V: TRBV6-5; CDR3: CASSRTSGGLNEQFF
J: TRBJ2-4; V: TRBV4-1; CDR3: CASSQGPRISIAKNIQYF
J: TRBJ1-4; V: TRBV4-3; CDR3: CASSQDPVGQIDEKLFF
J: TRBJ2-6; V: TRBV2; CDR3: CASSDHGGPGSGANVLTF
J: TRBJ2-1; V: TRBV11-2; CDR3: CASSSRTSSNEQFF
J: TRBJ2-1; V: TRBV4-3; CDR3: CASSQGISWREDPSAEQFF
J: TRBJ1-1; V: TRBV11-2; CDR3: CASSPQGAPTEAFF
J: TRBJ1-1; V: TRBV7-3; CDR3: CASSLGGPNTEAFF
J: TRBJ2-3; V: TRBV6-2/TRBV6-3; CDR3: CASSSGTAAPDTQYF
J: TRBJ1-2; V: TRBV6-5; CDR3: CASSYSDNLNYGYTF
J: TRBJ1-3; V: TRBV5-4; CDR3: CASSLAGGPPRSSGNTIYF
J: TRBJ2-5; V: TRBV9; CDR3: CASSVGAGGIQETQYF
J: TRBJ2-7; V: TRBV7-2; CDR3: CASSLKAGPYEQYF
J: TRBJ2-1; V: TRBV6-1; CDR3: CASSERRRSLPNEQFF
J: TRBJ2-3; V: TRBV4-3; CDR3: CASSPGQGTDTQYF
J: TRBJ2-7; V: TRBV3-1/TRBV3-2; CDR3: CASSQRLNRGDYEQYF
J: TRBJ2-5; V: TRBV3-1/TRBV3-2; CDR3: CASSQDVGEQETQYF
J: TRBJ1-2; V: TRBV4-3; CDR3: CASSQEAQGNRGYTF
J: TRBJ2-1; V: TRBV7-7; CDR3: CASSPSGAVNEQFF
J: TRBJ1-1; V: TRBV6-2/TRBV6-3; CDR3: CASSLRQVGDTEAFF
J: TRBJ2-6; V: TRBV7-3; CDR3: CASSFLNALSGANVLTF
J: TRBJ2-2; V: TRBV5-1; CDR3: CASSWDRGDTGELFF
J: TRBJ1-1; V: TRBV3-1/TRBV3-2; CDR3: CASRHPGQEAFF
J: TRBJ2-5; V: TRBV11-2; CDR3: CASSFPVSGEETQYF
J: TRBJ2-1; V: TRBV7-2; CDR3: CASSRDRVVNEQFF
J: TRBJ1-1; V: TRBV29-1; CDR3: CSVTDGPSSGAFF
J: TRBJ2-1; V: TRBV7-3; CDR3: CASSRTKNPTGRDYNEQFF
J: TRBJ2-1; V: TRBV11-3; CDR3: CASSLGGGRGFNEQFF
J: TRBJ1-2; V: TRBV7-2; CDR3: CASSQSWGGNGYTF
J: TRBJ1-2; V: TRBV2; CDR3: CASSDARWGNYGYTF
J: TRBJ2-5; V: TRBV25-1; CDR3: CASSEGVAGGLETQYF
J: TRBJ1-5; V: TRBV12-3/TRBV12-4; CDR3: CASSLQGPQPQHF
J: TRBJ2-5; V: TRBV9; CDR3: CASSVGTGGPLETQYF